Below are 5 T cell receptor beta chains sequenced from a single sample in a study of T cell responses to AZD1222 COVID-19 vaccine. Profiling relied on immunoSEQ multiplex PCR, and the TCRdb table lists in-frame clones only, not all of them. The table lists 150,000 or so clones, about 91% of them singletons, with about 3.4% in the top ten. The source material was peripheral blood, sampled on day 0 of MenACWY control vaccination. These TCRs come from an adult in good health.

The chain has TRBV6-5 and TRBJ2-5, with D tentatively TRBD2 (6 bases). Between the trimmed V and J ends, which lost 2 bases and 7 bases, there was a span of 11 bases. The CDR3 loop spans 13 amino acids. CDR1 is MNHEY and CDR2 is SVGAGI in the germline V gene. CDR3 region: CASSYNRGMTQYF. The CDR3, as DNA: TGTGCCAGCAGTTACAATCGGGGGATGACCCAGTACTTC.

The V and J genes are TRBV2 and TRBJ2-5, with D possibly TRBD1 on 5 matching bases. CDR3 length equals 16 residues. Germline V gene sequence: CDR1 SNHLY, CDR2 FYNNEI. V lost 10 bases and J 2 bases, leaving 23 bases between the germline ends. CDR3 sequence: CATPMDTRAVQETQYF. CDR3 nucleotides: TGTGCCACCCCTATGGATACCAGGGCGGTACAAGAGACCCAGTACTTC.

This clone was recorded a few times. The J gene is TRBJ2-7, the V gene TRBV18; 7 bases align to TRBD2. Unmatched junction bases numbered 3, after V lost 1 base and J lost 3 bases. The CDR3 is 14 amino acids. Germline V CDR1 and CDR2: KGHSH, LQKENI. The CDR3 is CASSPRAGSYEQYF. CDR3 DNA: TGTGCCAGCTCACCACGAGCGGGGAGCTACGAGCAGTACTTC.

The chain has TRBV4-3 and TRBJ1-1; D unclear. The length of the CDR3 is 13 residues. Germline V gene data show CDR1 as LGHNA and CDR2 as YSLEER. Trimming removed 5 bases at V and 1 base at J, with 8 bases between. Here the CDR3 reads CASSSPGNTEAFF. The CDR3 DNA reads TGCGCCAGCAGCTCCCCGGGGAACACTGAAGCTTTCTTT.

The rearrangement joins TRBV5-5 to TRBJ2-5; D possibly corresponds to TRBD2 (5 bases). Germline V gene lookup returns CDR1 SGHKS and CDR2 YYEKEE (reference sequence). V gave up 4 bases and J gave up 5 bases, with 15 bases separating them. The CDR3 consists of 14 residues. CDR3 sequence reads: CASSIRTGGETQYF. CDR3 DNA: TGTGCCAGCAGCATACGGACGGGCGGGGAGACCCAGTACTTC. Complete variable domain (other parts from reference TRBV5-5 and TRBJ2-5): DAGVTQSPTHLIKTRGQQVTLRCSPISGHKSVSWYQQVLGQGPQFIFQYYEKEERGRGNFPDRFSARQFPNYSSELNVNALLLGDSALYLCASSIRTGGETQYFGPGTRLLVL.